This T cell receptor beta chain was obtained from a study of T-cell reconstitution after alpha-beta-depleted transplantation in children. Turning to this clonotype: What it recognizes is unknown.

It was with unique molecular identifiers that the TCRbeta library was prepared. MiXCR was run by TCRdb on the PCR reads, yielding one entry per CDR3 protein. The sample holds 280,000 or so distinct CDR3 sequences, around 10% seen once. This CDR3 region has 17 residues. Trimming took 9 bases from V and 4 from J, leaving 28 bases between them. In germline, CDR1 is ENHRY, CDR2 SYGVKD. Study observations and caveats: Once a year had passed after transplant, T-cell counts and diversity came mostly from newly produced T cells. Day-60 TCRbeta diversity that was high in some patients was derived from surviving recipient T cells and thymic progenitors. There were reportedly several hundred expanded graft clones from which alpha-beta T cells came about two months after transplant.

The receptor comes from a male patient between 2 and 9 years old who had a stem cell transplant for chronic granulomatous disease, so the T cells may come from the graft donor. J is TRBJ2-7 and V is TRBV10-3; D may be TRBD1 (5 bases). Material: peripheral blood, obtained 180 days after TCRalphabeta/CD19-depleted stem cell transplant. The CDR3 loop reads CAMGPVGWGLWDYEQYF. CDR3 nucleotides: TGTGCCATGGGCCCTGTAGGTTGGGGCCTGTGGGATTACGAGCAGTACTTC.